This TCR beta chain is from a study of identical twins. Study-level results: Out-of-frame alpha sequences common to twins were enriched for low generation probability. Whereas memory repertoires showed no such difference, abundant cord blood beta clonotypes carried fewer insertions.

Unique molecular identifiers were present on the cDNA, which also gained a universal primer site by template switching. TCRdb passed the 5' RACE reads through MiXCR, listing each CDR3 protein once. The sample holds around 1.7 million distinct CDR3 sequences, roughly 35% seen once. This CDR3 is 16 amino acids long. Germline values: CDR1 DFQATT, CDR2 SNEGSKA (reference sequence). Trimming took 4 bases from V and 3 from J, leaving 19 bases between them. Concerning this clonotype: What it recognizes is unknown.

The TCR sequence derives from a newborn girl in good health. The J gene is TRBJ2-1, the V gene TRBV20-1, with a tentative D call TRBD2 (6 bases). Sequenced material: cord blood. CDR3 DNA sequence: TGCAGTGCTATTTCGTGGTCCGGGACTGGCTACAATGAGCAGTTCTTC. Translating gives CSAISWSGTGYNEQFF.